The clone carrying this T cell receptor (beta chain) turned up a few times. Its antigen is unknown. V was clipped by 5 bases and J by 0 bases, with 7 bases between them. This CDR3 has 14 amino acids. This sample is part of a study of T-cell memory formation after mild COVID-19. Findings of the study overall: For contracting clones, CD4+ ones sat mainly in CM and EM, CD8+ in EMRA. Pre-infection memory held some responding clones, suggesting pre-existing cross-reactive T cells responded. Later expanders leaned toward CD4+, whereas clones contracting from day 15 to 85 were balanced CD4/CD8.

TCRdb reprocessed the 5' RACE reads with MiXCR, giving one entry per CDR3 protein. Seen here are roughly 200,000 distinct CDR3 sequences, 16% observed once, and the top ten hold roughly 1.9%. Sequenced: PBMCs or a T cell subset sorted from them (not recorded which). V gene TRBV12-3 or TRBV12-4 combines with J gene TRBJ1-4; D not resolved. The source of this sequence is an adult woman who had mild COVID-19 (a few samples of this study predate the infection). Cell type and time point are not known. CDR3 sequence reads: CASSPRATNEKLFF. DNA of the CDR3: TGTGCCAGCAGTCCGCGTGCAACTAATGAAAAACTGTTTTTT.